The 24 T cell receptor beta chains presented below share a single source sample, sequenced in a study of blood T cell repertoires in COVID-19. Repertoires were generated with immunoSEQ multiplex PCR, while TCRdb's copy carries only in-frame clones and drops some. The sample records about 72,000 clones, just over 85% being singletons. Sequenced: peripheral blood. The receptors stem from a man under 40 with acute or convalescent COVID-19.

J is TRBJ2-7 and V is TRBV4-1; D perhaps matches TRBD1 (5 bases). Germline CDR1 reads MGHRA; CDR2 reads YSYEKL. The length of the CDR3 is 15 residues. V was trimmed by 1 base and J by 2 bases, leaving 12 bases between them. CDR3 region: CASSQAQGVTYEQYF. The CDR3, as DNA: TGCGCCAGCAGCCAAGCTCAAGGGGTTACCTACGAGCAGTACTTC.

The chain uses TRBV5-1 and TRBJ1-3; the match to TRBD1 covers 10 bases. V trimming: 1 base; J trimming: 2 bases; junction bases outside the gene matches: 6. Germline V CDR1 and CDR2: SGHRS, YFSETQ. CDR3 length: 17 amino acids. The CDR3 protein is CASSLSIGQGAGNTIYF. CDR3 in DNA: TGCGCCAGCAGCTTGTCGATCGGACAGGGGGCTGGAAACACCATATATTTT.

The chain uses TRBV30 and TRBJ2-2, with a tentative D call TRBD1 (6 bases). The length of the CDR3 is 14 residues. Trimming stripped 5 bases from V and 6 bases from J, with 16 bases between. Germline V gene sequence: CDR1 GTSNPN, CDR2 SVGIG (reference sequence). CDR3 protein: CAWSQGLGAGELFF. CDR3 coding DNA: TGTGCCTGGTCTCAGGGGTTAGGGGCCGGGGAGCTGTTTTTT.

The V call is TRBV9, the J call TRBJ2-4; 8 bases are a match to TRBD2. The ends lost 0 bases at V and 0 bases at J; junction bases unmatched: 2. The germline V gene has CDR1 SGDLS and CDR2 YYNGEE. The CDR3 extends over 16 amino acids. The CDR3 region has the DNA TGTGCCAGCAGCGTAGGGGCGGGAGGAGCCAAAAACATTCAGTACTTC. As protein: CASSVGAGGAKNIQYF.

This chain uses TRBV6-5 with TRBJ1-4, with a tentative D call TRBD1 (5 bases). The CDR3 runs to 15 residues. From germline, CDR1 is MNHEY and CDR2 SVGAGI. V lost 6 bases, J lost 4 bases, and 15 bases lay in between. The CDR3 DNA reads as TGTGCCAGCAGAGCCCGGGGGGGAAGTAATGAAAAACTGTTTTTT. It specifies CASRARGGSNEKLFF.

The sample holds one count of this clone. The rearrangement uses TRBV2 and TRBJ2-7, with D maybe TRBD1 (6 bases). This CDR3 comprises 18 residues. Trimming took off 1 base at V and 4 bases at J, with 23 bases between the two ends. Germline V lookup: CDR1 SNHLY, CDR2 FYNNEI. The CDR3 reads CASSEGPGSFKGQYEQYF. DNA for the CDR3: TGTGCCAGCAGTGAAGGGCCCGGTAGCTTCAAGGGACAATACGAGCAGTACTTC.

DNA of the CDR3: TGTGCCAGCAGCCCTACAGGACAGGGGTCCAGGCAGCCCCAGCATTTT. The encoded protein is CASSPTGQGSRQPQHF. V is TRBV27 and J is TRBJ1-5, with TRBD1 identical over 9 bases. The V gene end was trimmed by 6 bases and the J gene end by 7 bases; junction bases not matched to a gene: 13. Germline V gene data show CDR1 as MNHEY and CDR2 as SMNVEV (reference sequence). The CDR3 sequence is 16 residues long.

This rearrangement joins TRBV28 to TRBJ2-7; 7 nucleotides agree with TRBD1. The V segment lost 5 bases and the J segment 4 bases; nucleotides outside the gene matches: 14. Germline CDR1 MDHEN, CDR2 SYDVKM. The CDR3 extends over 16 amino acids. For the CDR3, the DNA is TGTGCCAGCAGTCAAACCCAAGACAGGGATCGGTACGAGCAGTACTTC. Protein product: CASSQTQDRDRYEQYF.

The chain links TRBV28 to TRBJ1-6; TRBD1 matches 10 bases. In germline, CDR1 is MDHEN, CDR2 SYDVKM. The length of the CDR3 is 16 residues. V trimming: 6 bases; J trimming: 7 bases; junction bases outside the gene matches: 9. CDR3 coding DNA: TGTGCCAGCAGCAGACCCCCGGGACAGGGGAATTCACCCCTCCACTTT. The encoded protein is CASSRPPGQGNSPLHF.

The chain joins TRBV6-6 to TRBJ1-2; a possible D gene is TRBD1 (6 bases). The CDR3 extends over 13 amino acids. Germline V gene lookup returns CDR1 MNHNY and CDR2 SVGAGI (reference sequence). Between the trimmed V and J ends, which lost 2 bases and 6 bases, there was a span of 10 bases. The CDR3 region has the DNA TGTGCCAGCAGTTACCTGACAGGAGATGGCTACACCTTC. Amino acids: CASSYLTGDGYTF.

Note on this clone: Germline is not matched at one junction end, which may reflect a read error. V and J are TRBV5-4 and TRBJ1-2; D not certain. Germline CDR1 and CDR2: SGHNT and YYREEE (reference sequence). This CDR3 is built from 12 residues. CDR3 nucleotide sequence: TGTGCCAGCAGCCACGCTAACCGACTTAATGTCTTC. Translating it yields CASSHANRLNVF. Based on the CDR3 plus reference TRBV5-4 and TRBJ1-2, the full variable domain is ETGVTQSPTHLIKTRGQQVTLRCSSQSGHNTVSWYQQALGQGPQFIFQYYREEENGRGNFPPRFSGLQFPNYSSELNVNALELDDSALYLCASSHANRLNVFGSGTRLTVV.

The chain employs TRBV4-3 and TRBJ2-1; 8 bases map to TRBD1. J gave up 5 bases and V 0 bases, and 6 bases lay outside the gene matches. This CDR3 spans 16 amino acids. CDR1 and CDR2 (germline): LGHNA, YSLEER. The DNA of the CDR3 is TGCGCCAGCAGCCAAGATCGACAGGGGCTCGACAATGAGCAGTTCTTC. Residues: CASSQDRQGLDNEQFF.

The V call is TRBV7-3, the J call TRBJ2-7; 8 bases fit TRBD1. The germline V gene has CDR1 SGHTA and CDR2 FQGTGA. V was pared by 5 bases and J by 7 bases, with 7 bases of the junction left unmatched. CDR3 length: 13 residues. CDR3 DNA: TGTGCCAGCAGCCCCCGGACAGGGAAGGAGCAGTACTTC. Its protein is CASSPRTGKEQYF.

The chain is built from TRBV21-1 and TRBJ2-7; the table names TRBD2, a call not compared with the DNA. TRBV21-1 is classified as a pseudogene. The CDR3 covers 13 residues. The CDR3 coding sequence is TGTGCCAGCAGGTGCCGCGAACGTGGCGAGCAGTACTTC. Translating it yields CASRCRERGEQYF.

V and J are TRBV7-2 and TRBJ1-2, with D maybe TRBD1 (5 bases). Germline V gene lookup returns CDR1 SGHTA and CDR2 FQGNSA. With 5 bases removed from V and 5 bases from J, the gap between germline ends came to 15 bases. There are 14 residues in the CDR3. In DNA, the CDR3 is TGTGCCAGCAGCCGGGGCGGGGACGATTATGGCTACACCTTC. It encodes CASSRGGDDYGYTF.

This clone came up once. The chain uses TRBV25-1 and TRBJ1-6, with 9 bases fitting TRBD1. The CDR3 runs 14 residues. Germline assignment: CDR1 MGHDK and CDR2 SYGVNS. The V and J ends lost 6 bases and 9 bases, in that order; junction bases with no gene match: 6. The CDR3 coding sequence is TGTGCCAGCAGAGGGACAGGGACACTTTCACCCCTCCACTTT. Its translation: CASRGTGTLSPLHF. Drawing the rest from reference TRBV25-1 and TRBJ1-6, the complete variable domain is EADIYQTPRYLVIGTGKKITLECSQTMGHDKMYWYQQDPGMELHLIHYSYGVNSTEKGDLSSESTVSRIRTEHFPLTLESARPSHTSQYLCASRGTGTLSPLHFGNGTRLTVT.

The V and J genes are TRBV6-4 and TRBJ2-2; D is perhaps TRBD1 (6 bases). Trimming left V 5 bases short and J 3 bases short, with 13 bases between. The CDR3 sequence is 15 residues long. Germline CDR1 and CDR2: MRHNA and SNTAGT. CDR3 coding DNA: TGTGCCAGCAGTCAGCCGCAGGGGTACACCGGGGAGCTGTTTTTT. It is translated as CASSQPQGYTGELFF.

The chain is built from TRBV27 and TRBJ1-1; D call uncertain. This CDR3 contains 13 residues. Germline V lookup: CDR1 MNHEY, CDR2 SMNVEV (reference sequence). The germline V and J ends were trimmed by 6 bases and 2 bases, with 10 bases remaining between them. In DNA form, the CDR3 reads TGTGCCAGCAGCTCCATCAGAAACACTGAAGCTTTCTTT. It is translated as CASSSIRNTEAFF.

This clone came up a few times. The V call is TRBV6-5, the J call TRBJ2-7; D might be TRBD1 (5 bases). Trimming left V 6 bases short and J 6 bases short, with 9 bases between. This CDR3 is 11 amino acids long. From germline, CDR1 is MNHEY and CDR2 SVGAGI. The CDR3, as DNA: TGTGCCAGCAGGCAGGGTGTCGAGCAGTACTTC. Protein sequence: CASRQGVEQYF.

This chain links TRBV7-3 with TRBJ2-3, with D possibly matching TRBD2 (5 bases). Trimming stripped 6 bases from V and 1 base from J, with 11 bases between. CDR3 size: 14 residues. Germline V lookup: CDR1 SGHTA, CDR2 FQGTGA. The CDR3 DNA is TGTGCCAGCAGTCGGGAATCTGGCACAGATACGCAGTATTTT. As protein: CASSRESGTDTQYF.

The chain uses TRBV11-2 and TRBJ1-4; TRBD1 is a possible D gene (5 bases). This CDR3 is 15 amino acids long. From germline, CDR1 is SGHAT and CDR2 FQNNGV. The germline V and J ends were trimmed by 2 bases and 2 bases, with 9 bases remaining between them. CDR3 region: CASSLQGGTNEKLFF. CDR3 coding DNA: TGTGCCAGCAGCTTACAGGGAGGGACTAATGAAAAACTGTTTTTT. The entire variable domain, with the rest obtained from reference TRBV11-2 and TRBJ1-4, is as follows: EAGVAQSPRYKIIEKRQSVAFWCNPISGHATLYWYQQILGQGPKLLIQFQNNGVVDDSQLPKDRFSAERLKGVDSTLKIQPAKLEDSAVYLCASSLQGGTNEKLFFGSGTQLSVL.

The chain recombines TRBV28 with TRBJ2-7; a weak D match, TRBD2 (5 bases). The germline V gene encodes CDR1 MDHEN and CDR2 SYDVKM. The germline V and J ends were trimmed by 2 bases and 2 bases, with 10 bases remaining between them. This CDR3 is 14 amino acids long. The CDR3 region is CASSLGGPTYEQYF. CDR3 bases: TGTGCCAGCAGTTTAGGCGGGCCCACCTACGAGCAGTACTTC.

The chain links TRBV5-1 to TRBJ2-5; 8 nucleotides line up with TRBD2. J was trimmed by 4 bases and V by 3 bases; bases with no gene match: 14. The CDR3 runs 17 residues. Germline CDR1 and CDR2: SGHRS and YFSETQ. Here the CDR3 DNA reads TGCGCCAGCAGCTGGGAAACTAGCGGCCCCAAGAGAGAGACCCAGTACTTC. This gives the protein CASSWETSGPKRETQYF.

The chain couples TRBV18 to TRBJ2-4; 8 bases are shared with TRBD1. CDR3 length: 18 residues. V gave up 3 bases and J gave up 5 bases; unmatched junction bases: 15. Germline CDR1 reads KGHSH; CDR2 reads LQKENI. The CDR3 protein is CASSPTQGAASRQNIQYF. The CDR3 coding sequence is TGTGCCAGCTCACCCACCCAGGGGGCTGCCTCACGGCAAAACATTCAGTACTTC.